These T cell receptor beta chains were read from a single sample in a study of blood T cells in healthy people across ages. One entry per CDR3 protein results from TCRdb running MiXCR on the 5' RACE reads. The sample has about a million distinct CDR3 sequences, about 53% seen once. Source material: blood. These receptors came from a woman aged 55-70 years in good health. Each CDR3 is given with its conserved first and last residue. A D gene is named only where the DNA matches it firmly. Size is stated for part of the rows, as once, few or many counts, or as a class when the clone is expanded.

v_gene: TRBV20-1; abundance: once; d_gene: TRBD2; j_gene: TRBJ2-5; CDR3aa: CSASGGAETQYF; CDR3nt: TGCAGTGCTAGCGGGGGGGCAGAGACCCAGTACTTC
v_gene: TRBV24-1; abundance: .; d_gene: TRBD2; j_gene: TRBJ2-5; CDR3aa: CATSRTSGGTQETQYF; CDR3nt: TGTGCCACCAGCCGAACTAGCGGGGGGACTCAAGAGACCCAGTACTTC
v_gene: TRBV4-1; abundance: .; d_gene: TRBD1; j_gene: TRBJ2-7; CDR3aa: CASSQVRLVGGPEQYF; CDR3nt: TGCGCCAGCAGCCAAGTCCGCCTGGTAGGGGGCCCCGAGCAGTACTTC
v_gene: TRBV27; abundance: .; d_gene: TRBD2; j_gene: TRBJ2-7; CDR3aa: CASTPVGGSSYEQYF; CDR3nt: TGTGCCAGCACTCCGGTCGGCGGGAGCTCCTACGAGCAGTACTTC
v_gene: TRBV15; abundance: .; d_gene: .; j_gene: TRBJ1-5; CDR3aa: CATSRGGREQPQHF; CDR3nt: TGTGCCACCAGCAGAGGCGGGAGGGAGCAGCCCCAGCATTTT
v_gene: TRBV10-3; abundance: few; d_gene: .; j_gene: TRBJ2-5; CDR3aa: CAIMGNQETQYF; CDR3nt: TGTGCCATCATGGGCAACCAAGAGACCCAGTACTTC
v_gene: TRBV6-6; abundance: few; d_gene: TRBD1; j_gene: TRBJ2-5; CDR3aa: CASSQDATGGQYF; CDR3nt: TGTGCCAGCAGCCAAGACGCAACAGGGGGCCAGTACTTC
v_gene: TRBV7-6; abundance: few; d_gene: .; j_gene: TRBJ2-7; CDR3aa: CASSLTRVHEQYF; CDR3nt: TGTGCCAGCAGCTTAACCAGGGTCCACGAGCAGTACTTC
v_gene: TRBV9; abundance: few; d_gene: .; j_gene: TRBJ2-3; CDR3aa: CASSVRGWGPDTQYF; CDR3nt: TGTGCCAGCAGCGTTCGGGGTTGGGGCCCAGATACGCAGTATTTT
v_gene: TRBV6-4; abundance: .; d_gene: .; j_gene: TRBJ2-3; CDR3aa: CASSDSMSSTDTQYF; CDR3nt: TGTGCCAGCAGTGACTCGATGAGTAGCACAGATACGCAGTATTTT
v_gene: TRBV16; abundance: few; d_gene: .; j_gene: TRBJ2-7; CDR3aa: CASSQPMGSQYF; CDR3nt: TGTGCCAGCAGCCAACCGATGGGGTCCCAGTACTTC
v_gene: TRBV21-1; abundance: .; d_gene: .; j_gene: TRBJ2-1; CDR3aa: CASSWSGTRKCDEQFF; CDR3nt: TGTGCCAGCAGCTGGAGCGGGACTAGAAAATGCGATGAGCAGTTCTTC
v_gene: TRBV3-1; abundance: .; d_gene: .; j_gene: TRBJ2-3; CDR3aa: CASSQLGRGTDTRYF; CDR3nt: TGTGCCAGCAGCCAACTAGGGCGGGGCACAGATACGCGGTATTTT
v_gene: TRBV5-1; abundance: .; d_gene: .; j_gene: TRBJ2-7; CDR3aa: CASTALAGVEIYEQYF; CDR3nt: TGCGCCAGCACGGCCCTGGCAGGGGTCGAAATCTACGAGCAGTACTTC
v_gene: TRBV27; abundance: few; d_gene: TRBD2; j_gene: TRBJ2-7; CDR3aa: CASSFGAGTSTYEQYF; CDR3nt: TGTGCCAGCAGCTTTGGGGCGGGGACTAGTACCTACGAGCAGTACTTC
v_gene: TRBV9; abundance: few; d_gene: TRBD2; j_gene: TRBJ2-1; CDR3aa: CASAGGGHSSYNEQFF; CDR3nt: TGTGCCAGCGCGGGAGGTGGCCACAGCTCCTACAATGAGCAGTTCTTC
v_gene: TRBV6-5; abundance: .; d_gene: .; j_gene: TRBJ2-7; CDR3aa: CASGGSATEQYF; CDR3nt: TGTGCCAGCGGGGGATCGGCTACGGAGCAGTACTTC
v_gene: TRBV7-9; abundance: .; d_gene: .; j_gene: TRBJ2-2; CDR3aa: CASSSFLGNTGELFF; CDR3nt: TGTGCCAGCAGCTCGTTTTTGGGAAACACCGGGGAGCTGTTTTTT
v_gene: TRBV20-1; abundance: .; d_gene: .; j_gene: TRBJ2-1; CDR3aa: CSARPQRPEQFF; CDR3nt: TGCAGTGCTAGACCTCAGCGGCCTGAGCAGTTCTTC
v_gene: TRBV29-1; abundance: .; d_gene: .; j_gene: TRBJ2-6; CDR3aa: CSVGRGNSGANVLTF; CDR3nt: TGCAGCGTAGGTAGGGGGAACTCTGGGGCCAACGTCCTGACTTTC
v_gene: TRBV20-1; abundance: .; d_gene: TRBD2; j_gene: TRBJ2-5; CDR3aa: CSAGASGSMGETQYF; CDR3nt: TGCAGTGCGGGGGCTAGCGGGAGTATGGGAGAGACCCAGTACTTC
v_gene: TRBV6-1; abundance: many; d_gene: .; j_gene: TRBJ2-7; CDR3aa: CASNRVPTYEQYF; CDR3nt: TGTGCCAGCAACCGCGTCCCGACCTACGAGCAGTACTTC
v_gene: TRBV7-9; abundance: .; d_gene: TRBD1; j_gene: TRBJ2-7; CDR3aa: CASSSTGTGTHEQYF; CDR3nt: TGTGCCAGCAGTTCAACCGGGACAGGGACCCACGAGCAGTACTTC
v_gene: TRBV12-3/TRBV12-4; abundance: .; d_gene: TRBD1; j_gene: TRBJ2-5; CDR3aa: CASAMGRDRETQYF; CDR3nt: TGTGCCAGTGCAATGGGGCGGGACAGGGAGACCCAGTACTTC
v_gene: TRBV6-2/TRBV6-3; abundance: .; d_gene: .; j_gene: TRBJ1-2; CDR3aa: CASRSVYYGYTF; CDR3nt: TGTGCCAGCAGAAGCGTCTACTATGGCTACACCTTC
v_gene: TRBV20-1; abundance: .; d_gene: .; j_gene: TRBJ1-5; CDR3aa: CSATRTRTVNQPQHF; CDR3nt: TGCAGTGCTACCCGAACTAGGACAGTGAATCAGCCCCAGCATTTT
v_gene: TRBV4-3; abundance: .; d_gene: .; j_gene: TRBJ2-6; CDR3aa: CASSLKISGHSSSGANVLTF; CDR3nt: TGCGCCAGCAGCCTAAAAATATCGGGACACTCATCGAGTGGGGCCAACGTCCTGACTTTC
v_gene: TRBV7-2; abundance: .; d_gene: TRBD2; j_gene: TRBJ2-1; CDR3aa: CASSLLAGNNEQFF; CDR3nt: TGTGCCAGCAGCCTTCTAGCGGGAAACAATGAGCAGTTCTTC
v_gene: TRBV20-1; abundance: .; d_gene: TRBD1; j_gene: TRBJ2-7; CDR3aa: CSAGLTGLGQEQYF; CDR3nt: TGCAGTGCTGGCTTGACAGGGTTGGGGCAGGAGCAGTACTTC
v_gene: TRBV20-1; abundance: .; d_gene: .; j_gene: TRBJ2-7; CDR3aa: CSVLLRSYEQYF; CDR3nt: TGCAGTGTACTTCTAAGGAGCTACGAGCAGTACTTC
v_gene: TRBV3-1; abundance: .; d_gene: TRBD2; j_gene: TRBJ2-7; CDR3aa: CANSQDHPSGGHYEQYF; CDR3nt: TGTGCCAACAGCCAAGATCACCCTAGCGGCGGACATTACGAGCAGTACTTC
v_gene: TRBV3-1; abundance: .; d_gene: TRBD1; j_gene: TRBJ2-4; CDR3aa: CASRPGTGVAKNIQYF; CDR3nt: TGTGCCAGCAGGCCAGGGACAGGGGTAGCCAAAAACATTCAGTACTTC
v_gene: TRBV29-1; abundance: .; d_gene: .; j_gene: TRBJ2-1; CDR3aa: CSVVAVINEQFF; CDR3nt: TGCAGCGTTGTAGCGGTTATCAATGAGCAGTTCTTC
v_gene: TRBV4-1; abundance: .; d_gene: .; j_gene: TRBJ1-2; CDR3aa: CASSQAPGTNYGYTF; CDR3nt: TGCGCCAGCAGCCAAGCCCCGGGCACTAACTATGGCTACACCTTC
v_gene: TRBV7-9; abundance: .; d_gene: .; j_gene: TRBJ2-7; CDR3aa: CASSLTESRNEQYF; CDR3nt: TGTGCCAGCAGCTTAACGGAATCCAGAAACGAGCAGTACTTC
v_gene: TRBV10-3; abundance: .; d_gene: .; j_gene: TRBJ2-1; CDR3aa: CAISLENSYSEQFF; CDR3nt: TGTGCCATCAGTTTGGAGAATTCCTACAGTGAGCAGTTCTTC
v_gene: TRBV11-2; abundance: .; d_gene: TRBD1; j_gene: TRBJ1-2; CDR3aa: CASSPSGTGREYGYTF; CDR3nt: TGTGCCAGCAGCCCGTCGGGGACAGGGCGTGAATATGGCTACACCTTC
v_gene: TRBV3-1; abundance: .; d_gene: TRBD1; j_gene: TRBJ2-3; CDR3aa: CASSQRVGQGTDTQYF; CDR3nt: TGTGCCAGCAGCCAGCGAGTGGGACAGGGCACAGATACGCAGTATTTT
v_gene: TRBV5-4; abundance: .; d_gene: TRBD2; j_gene: TRBJ2-3; CDR3aa: CASSERLAGADTQYF; CDR3nt: TGTGCCAGCAGCGAGAGACTAGCGGGAGCGGATACGCAGTATTTT
v_gene: TRBV28; abundance: .; d_gene: .; j_gene: TRBJ2-5; CDR3aa: CAGSLLGAPRETQYF; CDR3nt: TGTGCCGGCAGTTTACTGGGGGCGCCCCGAGAGACCCAGTACTTC
v_gene: TRBV28; abundance: .; d_gene: .; j_gene: TRBJ2-5; CDR3aa: CASSSPLGRGETQYF; CDR3nt: TGTGCCAGCAGTTCACCCCTCGGTCGGGGGGAGACCCAGTACTTC